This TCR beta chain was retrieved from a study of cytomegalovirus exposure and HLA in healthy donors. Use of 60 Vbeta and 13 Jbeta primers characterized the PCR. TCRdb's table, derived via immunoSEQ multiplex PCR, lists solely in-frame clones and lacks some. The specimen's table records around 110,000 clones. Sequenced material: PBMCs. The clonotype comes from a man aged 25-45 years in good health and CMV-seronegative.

The CDR3 region has the DNA TGTGCCAGCAGTTGGGCTAGCGGGGGTTTGGAGACCCAGTACTTC. As protein: CASSWASGGLETQYF. The chain links TRBV28 to TRBJ2-5, with 10 bases identical to TRBD2. The CDR3 has 15 amino acids. V gave up 4 bases and J gave up 5 bases; unmatched junction bases: 7. Germline V gene lookup returns CDR1 MDHEN and CDR2 SYDVKM. Combining the CDR3 with reference TRBV28 and TRBJ2-5 gives the whole variable domain DVKVTQSSRYLVKRTGEKVFLECVQDMDHENMFWYRQDPGLGLRLIYFSYDVKMKEKGDIPEGYSVSREKKERFSLILESASTNQTSMYLCASSWASGGLETQYFGPGTRLLVL.